This T cell receptor beta chain was sequenced during a study of T cells in Graves' hyperthyroidism and ophthalmopathy. Study results and caveats: Through a model of 13 V-J features, ophthalmopathy was separated from stable hyperthyroidism.

Stable Graves' hyperthyroidism denoted no ophthalmopathy progression over 18 months. Patients were excluded for uncontrolled infection, other autoimmune disease, pregnancy or lactation. Amplified regions were TCR beta CDR3 sequences from RNA transcripts. HTBI primers were used for first-round RT-PCR of the TCR CDR3. TCRdb re-analysed the multiplex PCR reads in MiXCR, keeping a single row per CDR3 protein. Of about 540,000 distinct CDR3 sequences in the sample, 46% were seen once. V shed 8 bases, J shed 4 bases, and the junction held 2 bases outside the gene matches. CDR3 size: 14 residues. The germline V gene has CDR1 ENHRY and CDR2 SYGVKD. This clonotype occurred many times. What it recognizes is unknown.

The chain is built from TRBV10-3 and TRBJ2-5, with TRBD2 matching 15 bases. The sample consisted of peripheral blood or thyroid tissue (not recorded which). The sequence derives from a woman between 18 and 29 years old with Graves' hyperthyroidism. For the CDR3, the DNA is TGTGCCATCCGGGGACTAGCGGGAGGAGAGACCCAGTACTTC. Amino acids: CAIRGLAGGETQYF.